The 9 T cell receptor beta chains reported below all come from one sample, sequenced in a study of cytotoxic CD8 clonotypes in ibrutinib-treated CLL. Measured with immunoSEQ multiplex PCR; TCRdb has only the in-frame clones, and not every one. Of 11,000 to 15,000 clones in the sample, around half were seen once. Material: PBMCs, obtained at an approximately 26-month disease-progression time point, from a patient treated with ibrutinib. The receptor source for this set is a human donor with chronic lymphocytic leukemia.

This clone occurred a few times. The chain is built from TRBV9 and TRBJ1-3, with D perhaps TRBD1 (6 bases). Trimming shortened V by 2 bases and J by 2 bases, and 14 bases separated the two germline ends. The CDR3 sequence is 16 residues long. Germline V gene data show CDR1 as SGDLS and CDR2 as YYNGEE. The CDR3 DNA reads as TGTGCCAGCAGCGTCTCTTTCGGACAGACTGGAAACACCATATATTTT. It is translated as CASSVSFGQTGNTIYF.

This chain uses TRBV4-1 with TRBJ2-7, with unresolved D. The germline V gene encodes CDR1 MGHRA and CDR2 YSYEKL. This CDR3 contains 14 residues. The ends were cut back, 1 base at V and 0 bases at J, with 7 bases in the middle. CDR3 in DNA: TGCGCCAGCAGCCAAGTTCTGTTCTCCTACGAGCAGTACTTC. Translated, it gives CASSQVLFSYEQYF.

This clone was observed many times. This sequence joins TRBV2 and TRBJ1-5; D might be TRBD1 (6 bases). The CDR3 has 15 amino acids. Germline CDR1 reads SNHLY; CDR2 reads FYNNEI. The V gene lost 4 bases and the J gene lost 4 bases, with 14 bases spanning the gap. CDR3 loop: CASSAGLGANQPQHF. DNA for the CDR3: TGTGCCAGCAGTGCTGGGCTGGGGGCAAATCAGCCCCAGCATTTT.

The chain has TRBV5-1 and TRBJ2-7; 7 nucleotides line up with TRBD1. V lost 4 bases and J lost 6; bases outside the gene matches: 10. This CDR3 comprises 14 residues. CDR1 SGHRS and CDR2 YFSETQ come from the germline V gene. Here the CDR3 DNA reads TGCGCCAGCAGCGAAGACTTGACAGGGTTCGAGCAGTACTTC. It specifies CASSEDLTGFEQYF.

This clone was found once. The CDR3 DNA reads TGTGCCAGCAGCACCTCGGGGGTTGCGACTAATGAAAAACTGTTTTTT. It is translated as CASSTSGVATNEKLFF. The rearrangement joins TRBV11-2 to TRBJ1-4, with D perhaps matching TRBD1 (5 bases). V shed 5 bases and J shed 2 bases, with 15 bases lying between them. Germline lookup yields CDR1 SGHAT and CDR2 FQNNGV. CDR3 size: 16 residues.

This clone has only a few counts. This chain connects TRBV18 to TRBJ1-2; D remains ambiguous. Trimming pared 4 bases from V and 11 bases from J, leaving 14 bases between. This CDR3 comprises 12 residues. The germline V gene has CDR1 KGHSH and CDR2 LQKENI. Here the CDR3 DNA reads TGTGCCAGCTCACGGTCAAGTCAGTGGTACACCTTC. Translating gives CASSRSSQWYTF.

The chain combines TRBV20-1 with TRBJ2-7; D is perhaps TRBD1 (5 bases). Germline V gene data show CDR1 as DFQATT and CDR2 as SNEGSKA (reference sequence). The V end was cut by 3 bases, the J end by 9 bases, with 12 bases between. The CDR3 runs to 11 residues. The CDR3 sequence is CSARTQGVQYF. CDR3 bases: TGCAGTGCTAGGACGCAGGGTGTGCAGTACTTC.

V and J are TRBV20-1 and TRBJ1-2; D is uncertain. V gave up 5 bases and J gave up 1 base, with 5 bases separating them. Per the germline V gene, CDR1 is DFQATT and CDR2 is SNEGSKA (reference sequence). This CDR3 region has 11 residues. The CDR3: CSAGVNYGYTF. For the CDR3, the DNA is TGCAGTGCTGGCGTTAACTATGGCTACACCTTC.

The J gene is TRBJ2-1, the V gene TRBV10-3; no clear D gene. CDR3 length: 15 residues. In germline, CDR1 is ENHRY, CDR2 SYGVKD. The germline V and J ends were trimmed by 3 bases and 7 bases, with 16 bases remaining between them. The CDR3 is CAISDSEVGLNEQFF. The CDR3, as DNA: TGTGCCATCAGTGATAGTGAGGTGGGTCTAAATGAGCAGTTCTTC.